Listed below are T cell receptor beta chains from one sample, sequenced in a study of siplizumab effects on memory and regulatory T cells. Clones were sequenced by immunoSEQ multiplex PCR, and TCRdb holds only the in-frame ones, with some missing. This sample carries around 26,000 clones, around 83% of them seen once, and the ten largest clones take around a quarter. Sequenced sample: memory CD4+ T cells sorted from blood. Receptors were obtained from a human donor in good health. Each CDR3 is given with its conserved first and last residue. D genes are given only for firm matches. Size is omitted from some rows. Given values are once, few, many or a class for expanded clones.

clone_size,d_call,j_call,v_call,cdr3_nt,cdr3_aa
NA,TRBD2,TRBJ2-3,TRBV19,TGTGCCAGTAGCGGGGGAGCGGGAGGGTTTGATACGCAGTATTTT,CASSGGAGGFDTQYF
NA,NA,TRBJ2-1,TRBV5-6,TGTGCCAGCAGTCAGGTCATCAGCTCCTACAATGAGCAGTTCTTC,CASSQVISSYNEQFF
NA,TRBD2,TRBJ2-5,TRBV11-1,TGTGCCAGCAGCCCACGGGCTAGCGGGGAAGAGACCCAGTACTTC,CASSPRASGEETQYF
NA,NA,TRBJ1-5,TRBV19,TGTGCCAGTAGTAACCCGGCGGAGACGCCCTCTTATAGCAATCAGCCCCGGCATTTT,CASSNPAETPSYSNQPRHF
NA,NA,TRBJ1-5,TRBV19,TGTGCCAGTAGTATAAGGGGATCGAGCAATCAGCCCCAGCATTTT,CASSIRGSSNQPQHF
NA,NA,TRBJ2-2,TRBV7-3,TGTGCCAGCAGCTGGGGGAAGGGCGGGGAGCTGTTTTTT,CASSWGKGGELFF
NA,TRBD2,TRBJ2-1,TRBV7-2,TGTGCCAGCAGATCAAGCGGGGGTCGAAATGAGCAGTTCTTC,CASRSSGGRNEQFF
few,TRBD2,TRBJ2-7,TRBV30,TGTGCCTGGAGTGCCCTCAGTAGCGGGAGGACATACGAGCAGTACTTC,CAWSALSSGRTYEQYF
NA,NA,TRBJ1-5,TRBV6-1,TGTGCCAGCAGTGAATCCTTAGGGCTTCAGCCCCAGCATTTT,CASSESLGLQPQHF
NA,NA,TRBJ2-7,TRBV7-3,TGTGCCAGCAGCTTAAAGGGACAAGACTACGAGCAGTACTTC,CASSLKGQDYEQYF
NA,NA,TRBJ1-2,TRBV19,TGTGCCAGTAGTATAGATTCGGCCGGTGGCTACACCTTC,CASSIDSAGGYTF
NA,NA,TRBJ1-2,TRBV14,TGTGCCAGCAGCCAAGACCCACGGGACTATGGCTACACCTTC,CASSQDPRDYGYTF
NA,NA,TRBJ1-2,TRBV18,TGTGCCAGCTCACCGGACACCAACTATGGCTACACCTTC,CASSPDTNYGYTF
once,TRBD2,TRBJ2-7,TRBV7-9,TGTGCCAGCAGCCCAGTAGGGACTAGGACCTACGAGCAGTACTTC,CASSPVGTRTYEQYF
NA,TRBD2,TRBJ2-3,TRBV4-2,TGTGCCAGCAGCCAAGATCGCGGGGGACTAGCGGGAGAGGCAGATACGCAGTATTTT,CASSQDRGGLAGEADTQYF
NA,NA,TRBJ2-1,TRBV19,TGTGCCAGTAGGAGAGGGTACAATGAGCAGTTCTTC,CASRRGYNEQFF
NA,NA,TRBJ2-4,TRBV28,TGTGCCAGCAGTTTAGGACGGGGGAGAGACATTCAGTACTTC,CASSLGRGRDIQYF
NA,TRBD1,TRBJ2-5,TRBV6-6,TGTGCCAGCAGTAGACAGGGTTCTGAGACCCAGTACTTC,CASSRQGSETQYF
NA,TRBD2,TRBJ2-2,TRBV9,TGTGCCAGCAGCTACGAGAGCGGGACTGCGAACACCGGGGAGCTGTTTTTT,CASSYESGTANTGELFF
NA,TRBD1,TRBJ1-1,TRBV10-3,TGTGCCATCAGTGAGTCGACTCAGGGGGCAGGCGCTGAAGCTTTCTTT,CAISESTQGAGAEAFF
once,NA,TRBJ2-5,TRBV28,TGTGCCAGCAGTTTGGGGCGGGGTGCGCGGCAAGAGACCCAGTACTTC,CASSLGRGARQETQYF
once,NA,TRBJ1-3,TRBV14,TGTGCCAGCAGCCAAGGGGGCCACACCATATATTTT,CASSQGGHTIYF
NA,TRBD1,TRBJ2-1,TRBV6-1,TGTGCCAGCAGTGAATTCGCAGGGGGTCCCTACAATGAGCAGTTCTTC,CASSEFAGGPYNEQFF
once,TRBD2,TRBJ2-5,TRBV30,TGTGCCTGGAGATTTTTTGCGGGAGGGCCGGCGGAGACCCAGTACTTC,CAWRFFAGGPAETQYF
few,TRBD1,TRBJ1-1,TRBV5-4,TGTGCCAGCAGCTTGGAAGGGGGCGTTGGCACTGAAGCTTTCTTT,CASSLEGGVGTEAFF
NA,TRBD1,TRBJ1-4,TRBV7-9,TGTGCCAGCATCAAATCCGGGACAGGGAACGAAAAACTGTTTTTT,CASIKSGTGNEKLFF
NA,NA,TRBJ1-1,TRBV27,TGTGCCAGCAGTCGACGGGACCCCAAGAACACTGAAGCTTTCTTT,CASSRRDPKNTEAFF
NA,NA,TRBJ2-5,TRBV2,TGTGCCAGCAGTAAACAGCAAGAGACCCAGTACTTC,CASSKQQETQYF
NA,NA,TRBJ2-2,TRBV7-2,TGTGCCAGCAGTCCGGGACCGACGCGAACCGGGGAGCTGTTTTTT,CASSPGPTRTGELFF
NA,TRBD1,TRBJ1-2,TRBV5-4,TGTGCCAGCAGCCAAAGGACAGGGAATGACTATGGCTACACCTTC,CASSQRTGNDYGYTF
NA,NA,TRBJ2-7,TRBV4-1,TGCGCCAGCAGCCGATACCGACTTAACTCCTACGAGCAGTACTTC,CASSRYRLNSYEQYF
NA,NA,TRBJ1-2,TRBV9,TGTGCCAGCAGCCCCGCCCGGGTACCCTATGGCTACACCTTC,CASSPARVPYGYTF
NA,TRBD1,TRBJ1-5,TRBV6-1,TGTGCCAGCAAAGAACAGGGGACCGATCAGCCCCAGCATTTT,CASKEQGTDQPQHF
NA,NA,TRBJ2-3,TRBV9,TGTGCCAGCAGCGTGATCGAGGATACGCAGTATTTT,CASSVIEDTQYF
NA,NA,TRBJ2-1,TRBV7-2,TGTGCCAGCAGCTTAGCGCGGGGTAATGAGCAGTTCTTC,CASSLARGNEQFF
NA,NA,TRBJ2-7,TRBV5-4,TGTGCCAGCAGCTTGGATCTAGCTCGTTCGGCCGAGCAGTACTTC,CASSLDLARSAEQYF
NA,TRBD2,TRBJ2-3,TRBV9,TGTGCCAGCAGCGCCCTACTAGCGGGTTATGCAGATACGCAGTATTTT,CASSALLAGYADTQYF
once,TRBD1,TRBJ1-1,TRBV10-3,TGTGCCATCAGTGGACAAACAGGGGAAAACACTGAAGCTTTCTTT,CAISGQTGENTEAFF
NA,NA,TRBJ2-4,TRBV7-3,TGTGCCAGCAGCCCAGGCGGGAACATTCAGTACTTC,CASSPGGNIQYF
NA,NA,TRBJ2-1,TRBV7-8,TGTGCCAGCAGCACCTCTAGTCTTGAGCAGTTCTTC,CASSTSSLEQFF
NA,NA,TRBJ2-1,TRBV5-1,TGCGCCAGCAGCTTGGCCCCTCCTCCCCAATGGGACAATGAGCAGTTCTTC,CASSLAPPPQWDNEQFF